This record looks at one T cell receptor beta chain sequence and its context. Its target is not known. The CDR3 spans 13 residues. The germline V and J ends were trimmed by 6 bases and 3 bases, with 12 bases remaining between them. The germline V gene has CDR1 MNHEY and CDR2 SVGAGI. With 60 Vbeta and 13 Jbeta primers, the PCR was carried out. Generated by immunoSEQ multiplex PCR, the TCRdb table keeps only in-frame clones and is missing some. This table holds approximately 90,000 clones, 60% to 80% found once. The data stem from a study of cytomegalovirus exposure and HLA in healthy donors. Findings of the study overall: The authors excluded some V segments, including TRBV6-2 and TRBV6-3, as indistinguishable.

The chain carries TRBV6-5 and TRBJ2-7; weak D call: TRBD1 (6 bases). Sequenced: PBMCs. The receptor comes from a man younger than 45 in good health and CMV-seronegative. The CDR3 DNA sequence: TGTGCCAGCAGCCCAAGGGGGTTCTACGAGCAGTACTTC. Its protein is CASSPRGFYEQYF.